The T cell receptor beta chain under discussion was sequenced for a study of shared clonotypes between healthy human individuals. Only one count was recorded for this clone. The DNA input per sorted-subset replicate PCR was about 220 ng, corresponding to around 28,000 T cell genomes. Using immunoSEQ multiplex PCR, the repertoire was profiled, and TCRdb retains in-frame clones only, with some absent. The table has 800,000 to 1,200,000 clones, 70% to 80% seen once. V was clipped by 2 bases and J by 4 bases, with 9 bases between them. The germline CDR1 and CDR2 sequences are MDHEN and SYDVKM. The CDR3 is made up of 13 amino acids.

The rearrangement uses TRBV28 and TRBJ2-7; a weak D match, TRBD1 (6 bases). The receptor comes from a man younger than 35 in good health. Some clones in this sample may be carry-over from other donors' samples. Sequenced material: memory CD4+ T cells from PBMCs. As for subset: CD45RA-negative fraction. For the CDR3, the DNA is TGTGCCAGCAGTTTAAGGGGACATTACGAGCAGTACTTC. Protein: CASSLRGHYEQYF.